The clone carrying this T cell receptor (beta chain) was counted a few times. Its antigen remains unidentified. J was trimmed by 4 bases and V by 7 bases; bases with no gene match: 9. CDR1 and CDR2 from the germline V gene are MNHEY and SVGAGI. CDR3 size: 16 residues. This sample is part of a study of T and B cells in COVID-19 patients. Turning to the study itself: Blood was sampled from COVID-19 patients who were either actively infected or recovered. Most recovered patients had mild to moderate COVID-19 treated as outpatients. Median age was around 35 years in the recovered cohort and approximately 72 years in the active-infection cohort.

Overall study results and limits: Patients with COVID-19 reportedly showed strongly skewed T cell receptor beta variable and joining gene usage.

Multiplex PCR with BIOMED2 TRB-A/B primer pools amplified TRB rearrangements. TCRdb called the multiplex PCR reads again in MiXCR, with one record for every CDR3 protein. This sample has approximately 20,000 distinct CDR3 sequences, with under 30% found just once. Blood genomic DNA input for TRB amplification was 250-500 ng. V and J are TRBV6-5 and TRBJ2-5; 13 nucleotides line up with TRBD2. The receptor comes from a human donor who had recovered from COVID-19. Sequencing was done on a sample of blood. The CDR3 nucleotides read TGTGCCAGCACTAAGACTAGCGGGGGGAGGGGAGAGACCCAGTACTTC. The encoded protein is CASTKTSGGRGETQYF.